This TCR beta chain was profiled in a study of cytomegalovirus exposure and HLA in healthy donors. This clone was seen a few times. Per the germline V gene, CDR1 is SEHNR and CDR2 is FQNEAQ (reference sequence). After removal of 3 bases from V and 6 bases from J, the junction contained 6 bases not matched to a gene. The CDR3 length is 15 residues. There were likely unrecorded immune exposures, though donors were nominally healthy when sampled. The PCR used 60 Vbeta and 13 Jbeta primers. Original processing methods: It was a later analysis that counted tens of millions of unique TCR beta chains, of which about 10 million were shared. Libraries were prepared by immunoSEQ multiplex PCR; TCRdb keeps only in-frame clonotypes and omits some of them. Clone size and the V and J calls come from that table; the DNA yielded D and trimming. The data contain about 170,000 clones, about 83% of them seen just once; the ten biggest clones take up roughly 5%.

The sample taken for sequencing was PBMCs. V gene TRBV7-9 combines with J gene TRBJ2-7, with TRBD1 matching 12 bases. The clonotype was recovered from a girl aged 10-17 years in good health and CMV-seropositive. CDR3 loop: CASSFPGTGGFEQYF. The DNA for the CDR3 is TGTGCCAGCAGCTTCCCTGGGACAGGGGGCTTCGAGCAGTACTTC.